This entry concerns a single TCR beta chain. This record comes from a study of blood T cell repertoires in COVID-19. At the level of the study: Material from acute and convalescent COVID-19 was sourced from the United States, Italy and Spain. T cells, B-cell-depleted T cells, or PBMCs provided the cDNA or gDNA that served as material.

CDR3 length: 19 residues. Germline V lookup: CDR1 KGHDR, CDR2 SFDVKD. Trimming removed 5 bases from V and 0 bases from J; junction bases left unmatched: 8. As handled by the study authors: Reference gene primer amplification in the assay estimated nucleated cell counts. Here immunoSEQ multiplex PCR was the method, and the copy in TCRdb shows in-frame clones only, minus some. V and J calls plus clone size are reproduced from that table; the DNA served to infer D and trimming. The sample yields about 200,000 clones, 85% to 90% seen once. This receptor was taken from a woman aged 45 to 65 with acute or convalescent COVID-19. The sequencing input was peripheral blood. The V gene is TRBV24-1, the J gene TRBJ2-1, with 14 bases fitting TRBD2. CDR3 sequence (DNA): TGTGCCACCAGTGCCGATCGGGGGACTAGCGGGAGCTCCTACAATGAGCAGTTCTTC. Residues: CATSADRGTSGSSYNEQFF.